This is a list of T cell receptor beta chains from one sample in a study of T cell repertoires in cytomegalovirus infection. TCRdb analysed the reads with MiXCR anew, one entry per CDR3 protein. The profile covers roughly 87,000 distinct CDR3 sequences, with approximately 32% appearing a single time and roughly 70% taken by the ten largest. No antigen is known for these receptors. The source material was CD8+ T cells from cultured PBMCs, sampled from culture after CMV antigen stimulation. The receptors derive from a human donor in good health (CMV status not recorded). Some clones in this sample may be carry-over from other donors' samples. The conserved cysteine and the conserved F or W are not part of the CDR3 here.

j_gene | v_gene | CDR3aa
TRBJ2-3 | TRBV28 | ASSLLGTPDEDTQY
TRBJ2-1 | TRBV7-8 | ASSLTTLYNEQF
TRBJ2-7 | TRBV12-3/TRBV12-4 | ASSSSGGGYEQY
TRBJ1-2 | TRBV10-2 | ASSEPGQGLYGYT
TRBJ2-2 | TRBV4-2 | ASSSREEGTGELF
TRBJ1-5 | TRBV7-2 | ASSPTESNQPQH
TRBJ1-1 | TRBV7-9 | ASRKTTPEAF
TRBJ1-2 | TRBV12-3/TRBV12-4 | ASSPGLGYGYT
TRBJ2-3 | TRBV20-1 | SATRDFSDTQY
TRBJ2-7 | TRBV7-8 | ASSSRDRAYEQY
TRBJ2-3 | TRBV4-1 | ASSQEIAGASTDTQY
TRBJ2-1 | TRBV7-9 | ASSHGQGLYNEQF
TRBJ1-2 | TRBV29-1 | SVGDLYGYT
TRBJ1-2 | TRBV5-5 | ASSFTPQGQGGYGYT
TRBJ2-7 | TRBV6-1 | AVSGLSYEQY
TRBJ1-5 | TRBV5-6 | ASSLGGLGNQPQH
TRBJ1-6 | TRBV7-6 | ASSQDGPPLH